The next 10 T cell receptor beta chains were all read from a single sample in a study of blood T cell repertoires in COVID-19. Assay used: immunoSEQ multiplex PCR; TCRdb lists only in-frame clones, some missing. This sample carries hundreds of thousands of clones, around nine tenths of them seen once, and the ten largest clones take over 1%. Sequenced input: peripheral blood. These receptors were taken from an older man with acute or convalescent COVID-19.

Regarding this clone: The same CDR3 is also encoded by other DNA sequences in this sample. V usage is TRBV28 and J usage is TRBJ2-3; 10 bases line up with TRBD1. The V gene end was trimmed by 5 bases and the J gene end by 3 bases; junction bases not matched to a gene: 5. Germline CDR1 reads MDHEN; CDR2 reads SYDVKM. The CDR3 totals 15 residues. The CDR3 nucleotides are TGTGCCAGCAGTCTCCCGGGACAGGGGACAGATACGCAGTATTTT. Translation gives CASSLPGQGTDTQYF.

The V call is TRBV7-2, the J call TRBJ2-5, with 8 nucleotides matching TRBD2. Per the germline V gene, CDR1 is SGHTA and CDR2 is FQGNSA. V shed 4 bases, J shed 7 bases, and the junction held 8 bases outside the gene matches. This CDR3 has 14 residues. CDR3: CASSSRRGAGTQYF. Written as DNA, the CDR3 is TGTGCCAGCAGCTCGAGGCGGGGGGCTGGGACCCAGTACTTC.

This sequence joins TRBV28 and TRBJ1-2; the D is unclear. The V gene's germline CDR1 is MDHEN and CDR2 SYDVKM. Between the trimmed V and J ends, which lost 6 bases and 8 bases, there was a span of 10 bases. The CDR3 has 11 residues. The CDR3 DNA reads TGTGCCAGCAGCGAGTCACGAGGCTACACCTTC. Its translation is CASSESRGYTF.

The chain combines TRBV5-1 with TRBJ2-2; 9 bases agree with TRBD1. The CDR3 totals 18 residues. CDR1 and CDR2 (germline): SGHRS, YFSETQ. V gave up 4 bases and J gave up 1 base; unmatched junction bases: 11. This CDR3 reads CASSTTGQGKRNTGELFF. DNA of the CDR3: TGCGCCAGCAGCACCACGGGACAGGGAAAAAGGAACACCGGGGAGCTGTTTTTT.

This clone occurred a few times. The chain has TRBV21-1 and TRBJ2-7; TRBD2 reflects the table's D call only, with no check against the DNA. TRBV21-1 is designated a pseudogene. The CDR3 length is 19 residues. The CDR3 is CASSKDRSSGGAGSHEQYF. The CDR3 DNA follows: TGTGCCAGCAGCAAAGATCGCTCTAGCGGGGGGGCCGGCTCCCACGAGCAGTACTTC.

The chain employs TRBV5-4 and TRBJ1-6; 8 bases are shared with TRBD1. From germline, CDR1 is SGHNT and CDR2 YYREEE (reference sequence). This CDR3 is built from 16 residues. Trimming took 4 bases from V and 7 from J; bases not matched to a gene: 10. The chain's CDR3 is CASSLGGQARNSPLHF. CDR3 bases: TGTGCCAGCAGCCTCGGGGGACAGGCTCGAAATTCACCCCTCCACTTT.

The chain uses TRBV27 and TRBJ2-7; 8 nucleotides line up with TRBD1. V trimming: 4 bases; J trimming: 3 bases; junction bases outside the gene matches: 5. Germline V gene lookup returns CDR1 MNHEY and CDR2 SMNVEV (reference sequence). This CDR3 spans 14 amino acids. CDR3 in DNA: TGTGCCAGCAGTTCCCTCGACAGGGGCTACGAGCAGTACTTC. Translation: CASSSLDRGYEQYF.

The V call is TRBV4-3, the J call TRBJ1-6; D is perhaps TRBD1 (6 bases). Trimming took 1 base from V and 7 from J, leaving 17 bases between them. The CDR3 has 17 residues. The germline gives CDR1 LGHNA, CDR2 YSLEER. CDR3 DNA: TGCGCCAGCAGCCAAGCACATGGACAGCGAACAAATTCACCCCTCCACTTT. Encoded protein: CASSQAHGQRTNSPLHF.

This clone was seen many times. The chain combines TRBV27 with TRBJ1-6; 9 bases align to TRBD1. CDR1 and CDR2 (germline): MNHEY, SMNVEV (reference sequence). The CDR3 loop spans 15 amino acids. The ends lost 1 base at V and 9 bases at J; junction bases unmatched: 4. CDR3 bases: TGTGCCAGCAGTTTATTTACAGGGGGCGGTTCACCCCTCCACTTT. Protein product: CASSLFTGGGSPLHF.

This clone was counted at least ten times. The rearrangement links TRBV6-5 to TRBJ2-2; 8 nucleotides line up with TRBD2. V shed 8 bases and J 3 bases; nucleotides not matched to a gene: 5. CDR1 MNHEY and CDR2 SVGAGI come from the germline V gene. CDR3 length: 14 amino acids. The CDR3 sequence is CASERERDTGELFF. The CDR3 DNA follows: TGTGCCAGCGAGCGGGAGAGGGACACCGGGGAGCTGTTTTTT.